The source of this T cell receptor (beta chain) is a study of T cell responses to AZD1222 COVID-19 vaccine. Deletions cut 4 bases from V and 2 bases from J, with 11 bases between. The germline V gene encodes CDR1 KGHDR and CDR2 SFDVKD. CDR3 length: 14 residues. Sequencing was performed with immunoSEQ multiplex PCR; in TCRdb, only in-frame clones are kept and a portion is missing. Of tens of thousands of clones in the sample, around 90% are singletons; the top ten hold 4% to 5%. The TCR originated in an adult in good health. The rearrangement uses TRBV24-1 and TRBJ2-7, with D perhaps matching TRBD1 (6 bases). The specimen was peripheral blood, collected on day 0 of AZD1222 vaccination. The CDR3 region has the DNA TGTGCCACCAGTGACCCTGGACAGACCTACGAGCAGTACTTC. Protein sequence: CATSDPGQTYEQYF.